This entry features one T cell receptor beta chain sequence. What antigen it recognizes has not been identified. Per-nucleotide qualities are absent, and no much larger clonotype sits a single base away. TRB sequencing was run on genomic DNA with either the immunoSEQ assay at survey resolution or the hsTCRB kit. On the authors' methods: The immunoSEQ software handled the initial read processing, while the LymphoSeq R package was used for the repertoire analyses. Clonality was computed as 1 minus normalized Shannon entropy; Gini coefficient was also calculated for each TRB dataset. To infer phenotypes in unsorted samples, TRB sequences from sorted subsets of the recipient or donor were mapped onto unsorted samples from the same recipient. TCRdb's version of the immuneACCESS table is confined to in-frame rearrangements and falls short of the full clone set. An unresolved V gene accounts for under half of the shortfall where checked; the remainder is of unknown origin. The D gene and trimming were derived from the DNA, and the V and J assignments and clone size from that table. This sample lists 20,000 or so clones; over 75% were detected once. The ten largest clones add up to about 2% of the sample.

From a lookup of the germline V gene, CDR1 and CDR2 are SGHDT and YYEEEE. Including the terminal cysteine and phenylalanine, the CDR3 comprises 16 residues. Left in the record is the CDR3 DNA by itself, 48 bases read in frame from the first base. V trim: 5 bases; J trim: 2 bases; unmatched bases: 11. The sample is drawn from a study of T cells after posttransplantation cyclophosphamide (dated by TCRdb to about 2016). Some background on the complete study: The study tracked T cell repertoire reconstitution by TRB sequencing after myeloablative bone marrow transplantation using posttransplantation cyclophosphamide as GVHD prophylaxis. Samples from about 35 PTCy-treated patients, along with samples from about 16 of their related bone marrow donors, underwent antigen receptor sequencing. Blood from every one of the 30 to 35 PTCy patients who had 1-year posttransplant specimens underwent TRB sequencing. In 3 patients, up to about 3 additional blood samples taken between 2 and 5.2 years after transplant also underwent TRB sequencing, as did pretransplant blood from a handful of patients. Public TRB sequences were checked against a database of over 3,600 sequences associated with responses to pathogens, tumor antigens, self-antigens and alloantigens. TRA and TRB clonality were tightly correlated in 10 or so samples, so subsequent TCR analyses focused on TRB only. Results and caveats for the whole study, not just this receptor: The TRB repertoires of T cells infiltrating skin or GI tract showed only limited overlap with the TRB repertoires of T cells in blood. Across over 40 patients, TRB clonality was highly associated with recipient CMV seropositivity and CMV reactivation, and diversity in PTCy patients was similar to diversity in CNI/methotrexate controls. At 1-2 months, donor-recipient similarity was low but rose over the first year, and the later blood repertoires were often dominated by donor CD8+ memory clones.

The control group consisted of about a dozen patients who received myeloablative marrow transplants with methotrexate plus a calcineurin inhibitor and who were sampled 1 year after transplant. Peripheral blood and bone marrow mononuclear cells were isolated by Ficoll-Hypaque density centrifugation and were cryopreserved. Recombination connected TRBV5-6 to TRBJ1-2; 8 bases in the middle match TRBD1. This TCR derives from a female patient under 45 who received an allogeneic stem cell transplant from an unrelated donor, was CMV-positive, and had acute and chronic GVHD. It is possible that, after a transplant, some T cells come from the graft donor. The sample in question was PBMCs, obtained 350 to 400 days after allogeneic stem cell transplant with calcineurin inhibitor and methotrexate. The sequence in DNA is TGTGCCAGCAGTAGGACAGGGAGCATTCTCAACTATGGCTACACCTTC. Translated, it gives CASSRTGSILNYGYTF.